The 10 T cell receptor beta chains given below trace back to one sample, sequenced in a study of monozygotic twins with inflammatory bowel disease. TCRdb reprocessed the 5' RACE reads, with one entry per CDR3 protein and no DNA. The repertoire table contains some 99,000 distinct CDR3 sequences. The sample taken for sequencing was blood. The receptors originated from a human donor with ulcerative colitis or Crohn's disease, or a healthy co-twin of an affected twin (not recorded which).

This chain joins TRBV20-1 and TRBJ2-7; TCRdb picks TRBD2, but there is no DNA to check that call. CDR3 length equals 12 residues. Germline CDR1 is DFQATT and CDR2 is SNEGSKA (reference sequence). The CDR3 loop is CSAQGLAPEQYF.

The J gene is TRBJ2-7, the V gene TRBV7-2; without DNA, the TCRdb call of TRBD1 cannot be checked. Germline V gives CDR1 SGHTA, CDR2 FQGNSA. CDR3 length equals 14 residues. CDR3 loop: CASSLVQGGDEQYF.

V gene TRBV15 combines with J gene TRBJ2-7; TCRdb's assignment of TRBD2 cannot be checked, as there is no DNA. The CDR3 is 16 residues long. CDR1 LNHNV and CDR2 YYDKDF come from the germline V gene (reference sequence). The CDR3 reads CATSRDPTSYRSEQYF.

The chain joins TRBV12-3 or TRBV12-4 to TRBJ2-7. The CDR3 length is 14 residues. CDR3 amino acids: CASSPRSESYEQYF.

CDR3 in amino acids: CSGKDPTREPTTQYF. The V gene is TRBV20-1, the J gene TRBJ2-3; TCRdb reports TRBD2, a call that lacks DNA to check it against. Germline V gene lookup returns CDR1 DFQATT and CDR2 SNEGSKA (reference sequence). The CDR3 is made up of 15 amino acids.

V gene TRBV12-3 or TRBV12-4 combines with J gene TRBJ1-5; TCRdb returns TRBD1, unconfirmable since there is no DNA. The CDR3 sequence is 19 residues long. CDR3 sequence reads: CASSRMDRGPVYSNQPQHF.

V is TRBV7-8 and J is TRBJ2-5; lacking DNA, the TRBD2 call made by TCRdb goes unchecked. Germline V CDR1 and CDR2: SGHVS, FQNEAQ. The length of the CDR3 is 14 residues. The CDR3 loop reads CASSSGLSRETQYF.

The rearrangement joins TRBV29-1 to TRBJ2-3; TCRdb's D call of TRBD1 is untestable without DNA. Germline CDR1 and CDR2: SQVTM and ANQGSEA. This CDR3 has 14 residues. The chain's CDR3 is CSVEGVRGTDTQYF.

The rearrangement links TRBV7-3 to TRBJ1-1; checking the TCRdb D call of TRBD1 is not possible without DNA. Looked up from germline, CDR1 is SGHTA and CDR2 is FQGTGA. The CDR3 covers 16 residues. The CDR3 is CASSLTRLTGDTEAFF.

The chain uses TRBV19 and TRBJ2-3. The CDR3 has 17 residues. Germline lookup yields CDR1 LNHDA and CDR2 SQIVND (reference sequence). CDR3 region: CASSISGTTSSTDTQYF. Full variable domain (missing parts from reference TRBV19 and TRBJ2-3): DGGITQSPKYLFRKEGQNVTLSCEQNLNHDAMYWYRQDPGQGLRLIYYSQIVNDFQKGDIAEGYSVSREKKESFPLTVTSAQKNPTAFYLCASSISGTTSSTDTQYFGPGTRLTVL.